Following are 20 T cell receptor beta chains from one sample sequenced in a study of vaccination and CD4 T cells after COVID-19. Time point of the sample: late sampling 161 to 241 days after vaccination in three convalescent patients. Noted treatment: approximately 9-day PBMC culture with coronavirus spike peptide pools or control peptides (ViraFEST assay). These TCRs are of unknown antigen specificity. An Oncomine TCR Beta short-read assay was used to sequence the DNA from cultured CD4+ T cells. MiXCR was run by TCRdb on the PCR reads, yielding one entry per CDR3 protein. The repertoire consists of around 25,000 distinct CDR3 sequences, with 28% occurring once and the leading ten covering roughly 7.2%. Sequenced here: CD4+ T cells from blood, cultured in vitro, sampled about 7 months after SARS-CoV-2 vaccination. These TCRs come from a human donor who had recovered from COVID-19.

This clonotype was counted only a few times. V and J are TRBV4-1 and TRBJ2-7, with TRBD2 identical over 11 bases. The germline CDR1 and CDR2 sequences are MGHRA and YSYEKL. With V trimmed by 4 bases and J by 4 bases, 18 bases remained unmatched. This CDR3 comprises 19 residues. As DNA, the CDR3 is TGCGCCAGCAGCCTTCGCGGCCCAAGTAGCGGGAGGGCCGGGTACGAGCAGTACTTC. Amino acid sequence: CASSLRGPSSGRAGYEQYF.

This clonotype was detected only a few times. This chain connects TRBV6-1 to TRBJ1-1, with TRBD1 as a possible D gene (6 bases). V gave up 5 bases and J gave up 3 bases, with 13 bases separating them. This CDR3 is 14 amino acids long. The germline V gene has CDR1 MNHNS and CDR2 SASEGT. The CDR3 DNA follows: TGTGCCAGCAGTACCCACTCAGGGGACACTGAAGCTTTCTTT. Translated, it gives CASSTHSGDTEAFF.

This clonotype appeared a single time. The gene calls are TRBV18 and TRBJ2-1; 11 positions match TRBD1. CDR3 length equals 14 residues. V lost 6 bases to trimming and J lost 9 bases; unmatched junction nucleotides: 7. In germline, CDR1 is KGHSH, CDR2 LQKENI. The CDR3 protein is CASSPGTGGVEQFF. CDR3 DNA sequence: TGTGCCAGCTCCCCCGGGACAGGGGGGGTTGAGCAGTTCTTC.

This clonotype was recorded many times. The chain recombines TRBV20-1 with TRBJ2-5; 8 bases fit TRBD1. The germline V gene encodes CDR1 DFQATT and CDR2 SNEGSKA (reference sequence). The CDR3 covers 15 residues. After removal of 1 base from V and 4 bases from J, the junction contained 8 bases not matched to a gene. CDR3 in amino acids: CSARGGRGRLETQYF. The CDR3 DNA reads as TGCAGTGCTAGAGGGGGCAGGGGGCGATTAGAGACCCAGTACTTC.

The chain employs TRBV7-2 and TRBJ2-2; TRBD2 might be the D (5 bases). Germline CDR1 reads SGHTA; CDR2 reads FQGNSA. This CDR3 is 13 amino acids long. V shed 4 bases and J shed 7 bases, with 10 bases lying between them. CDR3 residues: CASSSGGYGELFF. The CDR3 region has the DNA TGTGCCAGCAGCTCGGGCGGGTACGGGGAGCTGTTTTTT.

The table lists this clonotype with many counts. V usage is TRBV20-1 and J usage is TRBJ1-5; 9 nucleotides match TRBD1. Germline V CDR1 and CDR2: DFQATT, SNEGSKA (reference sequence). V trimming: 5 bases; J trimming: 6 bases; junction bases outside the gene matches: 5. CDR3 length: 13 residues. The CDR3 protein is CSAPPGQGQPQHF. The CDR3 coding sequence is TGCAGTGCTCCCCCGGGACAGGGTCAGCCCCAGCATTTT.

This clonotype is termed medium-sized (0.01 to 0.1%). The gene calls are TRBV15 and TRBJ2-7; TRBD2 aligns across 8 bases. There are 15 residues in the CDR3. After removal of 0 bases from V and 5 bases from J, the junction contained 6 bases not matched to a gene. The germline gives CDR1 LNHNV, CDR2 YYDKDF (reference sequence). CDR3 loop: CATSRDREGPDEQYF. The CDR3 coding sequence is TGTGCCACCAGCAGAGATCGGGAGGGGCCGGACGAGCAGTACTTC.

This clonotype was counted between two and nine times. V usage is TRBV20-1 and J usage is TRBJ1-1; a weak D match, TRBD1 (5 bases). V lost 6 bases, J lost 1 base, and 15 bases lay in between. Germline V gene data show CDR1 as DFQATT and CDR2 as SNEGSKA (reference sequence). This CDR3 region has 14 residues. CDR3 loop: CSAQDRRRNTEAFF. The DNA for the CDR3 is TGCAGTGCACAGGACCGGAGGAGGAACACTGAAGCTTTCTTT.

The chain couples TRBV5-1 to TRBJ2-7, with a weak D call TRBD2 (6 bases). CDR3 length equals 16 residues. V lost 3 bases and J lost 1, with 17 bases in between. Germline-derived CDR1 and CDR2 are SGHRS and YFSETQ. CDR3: CASSSRRQGGSYEQYF. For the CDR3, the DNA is TGCGCCAGCAGCTCCCGGCGGCAGGGAGGTTCCTACGAGCAGTACTTC. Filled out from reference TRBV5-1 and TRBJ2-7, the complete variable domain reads KAGVTQTPRYLIKTRGQQVTLSCSPISGHRSVSWYQQTPGQGLQFLFEYFSETQRNKGNFPGRFSGRQFSNSRSEMNVSTLELGDSALYLCASSSRRQGGSYEQYFGPGTRLTVT.

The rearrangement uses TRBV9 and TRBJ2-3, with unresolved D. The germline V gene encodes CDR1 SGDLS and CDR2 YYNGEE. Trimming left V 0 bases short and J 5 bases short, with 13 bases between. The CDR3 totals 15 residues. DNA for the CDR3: TGTGCCAGCAGCGTAGAGGTCGGAGCAGGAGATACGCAGTATTTT. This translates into CASSVEVGAGDTQYF.

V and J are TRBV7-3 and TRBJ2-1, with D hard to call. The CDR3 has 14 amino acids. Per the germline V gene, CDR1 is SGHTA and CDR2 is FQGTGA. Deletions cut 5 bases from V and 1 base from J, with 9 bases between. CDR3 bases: TGTGCCAGCAGCCCAGATGGTTCCTACAATGAGCAGTTCTTC. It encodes CASSPDGSYNEQFF.

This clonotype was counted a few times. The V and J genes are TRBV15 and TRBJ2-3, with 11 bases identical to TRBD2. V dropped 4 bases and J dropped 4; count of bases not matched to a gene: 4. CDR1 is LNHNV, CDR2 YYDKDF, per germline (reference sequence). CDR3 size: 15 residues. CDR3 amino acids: CATSILAGASDTQYF. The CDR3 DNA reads TGTGCCACCAGCATACTAGCGGGAGCATCAGATACGCAGTATTTT.

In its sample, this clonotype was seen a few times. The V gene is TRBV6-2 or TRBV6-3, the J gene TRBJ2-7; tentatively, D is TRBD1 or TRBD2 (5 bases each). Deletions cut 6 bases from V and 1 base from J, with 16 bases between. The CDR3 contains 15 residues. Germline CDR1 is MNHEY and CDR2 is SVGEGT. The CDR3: CASRSRERGSYEQYF. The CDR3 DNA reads TGTGCCAGCAGATCCAGGGAACGCGGGTCCTACGAGCAGTACTTC.

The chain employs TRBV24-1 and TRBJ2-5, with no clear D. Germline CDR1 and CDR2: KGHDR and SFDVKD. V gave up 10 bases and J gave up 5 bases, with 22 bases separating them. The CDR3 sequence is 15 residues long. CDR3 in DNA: TGTGCCACGAGCATGAGTCCCAAAATGGGGGAGACCCAGTACTTC. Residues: CATSMSPKMGETQYF.

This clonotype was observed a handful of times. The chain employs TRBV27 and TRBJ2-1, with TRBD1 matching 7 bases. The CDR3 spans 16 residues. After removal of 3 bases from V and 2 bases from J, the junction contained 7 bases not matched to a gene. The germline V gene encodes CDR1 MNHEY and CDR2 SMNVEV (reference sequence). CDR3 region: CASSFVAGGAYNEQFF. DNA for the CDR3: TGTGCCAGCAGTTTCGTCGCAGGGGGAGCCTACAATGAGCAGTTCTTC.

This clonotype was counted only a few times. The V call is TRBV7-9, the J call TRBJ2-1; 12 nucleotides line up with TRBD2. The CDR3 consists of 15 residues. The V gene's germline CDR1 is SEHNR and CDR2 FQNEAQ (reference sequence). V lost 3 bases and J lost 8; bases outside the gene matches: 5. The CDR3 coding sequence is TGTGCCAGCAGCTTGACTAGCGGGAGCCCCCATGAGCAGTTCTTC. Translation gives CASSLTSGSPHEQFF.

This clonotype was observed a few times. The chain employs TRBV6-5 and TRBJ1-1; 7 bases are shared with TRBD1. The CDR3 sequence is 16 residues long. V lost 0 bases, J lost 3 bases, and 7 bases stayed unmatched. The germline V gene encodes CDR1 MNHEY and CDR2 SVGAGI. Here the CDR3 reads CASSYSRQGEYTEAFF. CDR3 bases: TGTGCCAGCAGTTACTCGAGGCAGGGGGAGTACACTGAAGCTTTCTTT.

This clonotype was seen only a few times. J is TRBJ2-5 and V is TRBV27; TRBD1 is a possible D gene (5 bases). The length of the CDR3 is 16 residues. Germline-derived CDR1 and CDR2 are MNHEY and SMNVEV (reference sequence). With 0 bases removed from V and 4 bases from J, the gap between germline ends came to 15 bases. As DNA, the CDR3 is TGTGCCAGCAGTTTATCCCCCCCTGGCAGGGCAGAGACCCAGTACTTC. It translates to CASSLSPPGRAETQYF.

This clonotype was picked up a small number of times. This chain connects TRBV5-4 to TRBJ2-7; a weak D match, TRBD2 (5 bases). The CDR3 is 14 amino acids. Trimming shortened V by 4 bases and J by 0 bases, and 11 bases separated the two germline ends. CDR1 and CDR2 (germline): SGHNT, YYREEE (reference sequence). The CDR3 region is CASSRERASYEQYF. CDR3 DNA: TGTGCCAGCAGCCGGGAACGGGCCTCCTACGAGCAGTACTTC.

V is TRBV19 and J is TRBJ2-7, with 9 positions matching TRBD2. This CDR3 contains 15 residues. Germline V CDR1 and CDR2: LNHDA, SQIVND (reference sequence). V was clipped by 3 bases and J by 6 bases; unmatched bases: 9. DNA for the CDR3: TGTGCCAGTAGTATCGGATGGCGGGAGGGAAGCGAGCAGTACTTC. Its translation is CASSIGWREGSEQYF.